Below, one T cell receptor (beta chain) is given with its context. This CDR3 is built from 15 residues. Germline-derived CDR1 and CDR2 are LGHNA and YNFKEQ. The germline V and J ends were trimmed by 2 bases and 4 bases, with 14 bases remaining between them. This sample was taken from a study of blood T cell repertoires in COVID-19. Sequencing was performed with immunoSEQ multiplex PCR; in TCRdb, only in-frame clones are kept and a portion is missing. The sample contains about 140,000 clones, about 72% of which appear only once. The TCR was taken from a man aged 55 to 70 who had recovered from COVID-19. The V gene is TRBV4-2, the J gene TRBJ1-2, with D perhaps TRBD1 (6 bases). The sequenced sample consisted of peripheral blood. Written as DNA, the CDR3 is TGTGCCAGCAGCCAAACAACAGGGAGCTCCTATGGCTACACCTTC. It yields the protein CASSQTTGSSYGYTF.